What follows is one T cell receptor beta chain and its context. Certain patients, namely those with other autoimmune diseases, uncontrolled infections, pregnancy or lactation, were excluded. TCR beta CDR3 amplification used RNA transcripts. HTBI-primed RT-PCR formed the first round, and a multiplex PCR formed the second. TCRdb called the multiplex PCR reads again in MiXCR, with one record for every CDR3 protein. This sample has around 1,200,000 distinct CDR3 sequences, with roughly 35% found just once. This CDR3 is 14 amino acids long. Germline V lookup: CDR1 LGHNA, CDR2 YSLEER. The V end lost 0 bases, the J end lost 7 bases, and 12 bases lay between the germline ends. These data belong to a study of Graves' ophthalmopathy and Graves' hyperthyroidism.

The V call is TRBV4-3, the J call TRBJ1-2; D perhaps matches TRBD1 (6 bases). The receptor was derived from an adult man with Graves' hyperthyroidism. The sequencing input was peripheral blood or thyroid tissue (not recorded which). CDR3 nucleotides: TGCGCCAGCAGCCAAGATAGGGGGATAGGTGGCTACACCTTC. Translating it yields CASSQDRGIGGYTF.